The T cell receptor beta chain described here comes from a study of OX40 agonist ivuxolimab in advanced cancers. Study-wide background: Three patients got partial responses; one had hepatocellular carcinoma and two had cutaneous melanoma.

Clones were sequenced by immunoSEQ multiplex PCR, and TCRdb holds only the in-frame ones, with some missing. The table records some 50,000 clones, about 90% of them present only once. Deletions cut 3 bases from V and 5 bases from J, with 13 bases between. The CDR3 length is 14 residues. Germline V gene sequence: CDR1 MGHDK, CDR2 SYGVNS. The study sampled blood at baseline, cycle 4 day 1, and cycle 7 day 1. The sequencing here drew on CD4+ or CD8+ T cells sorted from blood, taken in a trial of the OX40 agonist ivuxolimab. This clonotype was obtained from an adult with an advanced solid tumor such as melanoma, head and neck, liver or kidney cancer. This sequence joins TRBV25-1 and TRBJ1-2; D ambiguous. CDR3 in amino acids: CASSEWSSAYGYTF. The CDR3 DNA is TGTGCCAGCAGTGAGTGGTCGTCAGCTTATGGCTACACCTTC.